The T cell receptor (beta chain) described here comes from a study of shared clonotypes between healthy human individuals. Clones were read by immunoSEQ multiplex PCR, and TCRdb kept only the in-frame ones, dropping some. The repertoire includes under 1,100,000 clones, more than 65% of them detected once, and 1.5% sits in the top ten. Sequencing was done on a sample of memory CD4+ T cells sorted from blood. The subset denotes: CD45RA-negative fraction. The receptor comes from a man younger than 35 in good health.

CDR3 coding DNA: TGTGCCTGCAGCCGGGACAACAACATGAACACTGAAGCTTTCTTT. Translated, it gives CACSRDNNMNTEAFF. The chain joins TRBV30 to TRBJ1-1; the D gene is possibly TRBD1 (6 bases). Germline V gene lookup returns CDR1 GTSNPN and CDR2 SVGIG (reference sequence). With 6 bases removed from V and 0 bases from J, the gap between germline ends came to 17 bases. There are 15 residues in the CDR3.